Described below is a single T cell receptor beta chain sequence and its context. What it binds is unknown. This sample was taken from a study of T cells in Graves' hyperthyroidism and ophthalmopathy. Overall study results and limits: Progression to ophthalmopathy was predicted a median of approximately 6.4 months early.

Germline loops: CDR1 MGHDK, CDR2 SYGVNS. The ends were cut back, 5 bases at V and 8 bases at J, with 18 bases in the middle. The CDR3 runs 14 residues. Reasons for excluding patients were uncontrolled infection, other autoimmune disease, pregnancy or lactation. TCR beta CDR3 region amplification was performed from RNA transcripts. The study used the HTBI primer set for a first-round RT-PCR of the TCR CDR3. In TCRdb, the multiplex PCR reads were re-called with MiXCR into one record per CDR3 protein. This sample has 600,000 to 700,000 distinct CDR3 sequences; 45% occur once, and the top ten carry roughly 6.5%.

Sequences were obtained from peripheral blood or thyroid tissue (not recorded which). The chain joins TRBV25-1 to TRBJ1-2; D unresolved. This TCR came from an adult man with Graves' disease, either hyperthyroidism or ophthalmopathy (not recorded which). For the CDR3, the DNA is TGTGCCAGCAGTTCCGATGGAGGAAGAGCGGGCTACACCTTC. Amino acids: CASSSDGGRAGYTF.